Listed here are 31 T cell receptor beta chains from one sample, sequenced in a study of OX40 agonist ivuxolimab in advanced cancers. Sequenced by immunoSEQ multiplex PCR; TCRdb stores in-frame clones only, minus some. The table shows under 70,000 clones, with roughly 90% occurring only once. The source material was CD4+ or CD8+ T cells sorted from blood, sampled in a trial of the OX40 agonist ivuxolimab. The receptors shown here come from an adult with an advanced solid tumor such as melanoma, head and neck, liver or kidney cancer.

V is TRBV2 and J is TRBJ2-3; unclear D gene. V was trimmed by 6 bases and J by 0 bases, leaving 10 bases between them. The length of the CDR3 is 14 residues. Germline CDR1 SNHLY, CDR2 FYNNEI. This CDR3 reads CASRGRDSTDTQYF. CDR3 sequence (DNA): TGTGCCAGCAGAGGCAGAGACAGCACAGATACGCAGTATTTT.

This sequence joins TRBV11-1 and TRBJ1-4; no definite D call. The CDR3 is 14 residues long. Germline V gene lookup returns CDR1 SGHAT and CDR2 FQDESV (reference sequence). V was trimmed by 3 bases and J by 2 bases, leaving 7 bases between them. The CDR3 loop reads CASSLEATNEKLFF. In DNA form, the CDR3 reads TGTGCCAGCAGCTTGGAGGCGACTAATGAAAAACTGTTTTTT.

V gene TRBV6-5 combines with J gene TRBJ1-2; TRBD1 is a possible D gene (5 bases). This CDR3 has 12 residues. The germline gives CDR1 MNHEY, CDR2 SVGAGI. Trimming removed 5 bases at V and 6 bases at J, with 10 bases between. The DNA for the CDR3 is TGTGCCAGCAGTGAAGTGGGGGATGGCTACACCTTC. As protein: CASSEVGDGYTF.

The chain has TRBV10-2 and TRBJ2-5; no clear D gene. The germline gives CDR1 WSHSY, CDR2 SAAADI. This CDR3 is built from 12 residues. Deletions cut 3 bases from V and 1 base from J, with 3 bases between. The CDR3 region has the DNA TGCGCCAGCAGTGATCTCCAAGAGACCCAGTACTTC. Translation: CASSDLQETQYF.

This clone was counted once. The V gene is TRBV6-1, the J gene TRBJ2-3; 10 nucleotides align to TRBD2. Trimming took 6 bases from V and 6 from J; bases not matched to a gene: 9. Germline assignment: CDR1 MNHNS and CDR2 SASEGT. CDR3 size: 15 residues. The DNA for the CDR3 is TGTGCCAGCAGCCCCCTAGCGGGAGCGGCGGATACGCAGTATTTT. Residues: CASSPLAGAADTQYF.

This rearrangement joins TRBV6-5 to TRBJ2-1, with 10 bases lining up with TRBD2. With V trimmed by 2 bases and J by 6 bases, 7 bases remained unmatched. Germline assignment: CDR1 MNHEY and CDR2 SVGAGI. CDR3 size: 16 residues. CDR3 residues: CASSYTGLARSNEQFF. The CDR3 coding sequence is TGTGCCAGCAGTTACACGGGACTAGCGAGGTCCAATGAGCAGTTCTTC.

DNA of the CDR3: TGTGCCAGCAGCCAAGGAAAAACAGGGGGCGGCTCTGGGGCCAACGTCCTGACTTTC. Translated: CASSQGKTGGGSGANVLTF. This rearrangement joins TRBV14 to TRBJ2-6; TRBD1 matches at 9 bases. From germline, CDR1 is SGHDN and CDR2 FVKESK. CDR3 length: 19 residues. V shed 1 base, J shed 0 bases, and the junction held 7 bases outside the gene matches.

This chain links TRBV19 with TRBJ2-7, with TRBD2 matching over 9 bases. This CDR3 has 17 residues. The germline CDR1 and CDR2 sequences are LNHDA and SQIVND (reference sequence). J was trimmed by 2 bases and V by 7 bases; bases with no gene match: 15. The CDR3 protein is CASTPNRGIAGAYEQYF. The DNA of the CDR3 is TGTGCCAGTACCCCAAATAGGGGAATAGCGGGAGCCTACGAGCAGTACTTC.

The chain joins TRBV6-1 to TRBJ1-5; tentative D call: TRBD1 (6 bases). The CDR3 has 15 residues. V was cut by 0 bases and J by 5 bases, with 11 bases left in between. Germline CDR1 is MNHNS and CDR2 is SASEGT. CDR3 in amino acids: CASSEAGGEYQPQHF. CDR3 bases: TGTGCCAGCAGTGAAGCAGGGGGGGAATATCAGCCCCAGCATTTT.

V gene TRBV4-1 combines with J gene TRBJ1-5; D not resolved. The CDR3 length is 17 residues. Trimming stripped 4 bases from V and 0 bases from J, with 16 bases between. CDR1 and CDR2 (germline): MGHRA, YSYEKL. The CDR3 reads CASSPEFSSVSNQPQHF. The CDR3 DNA reads TGCGCCAGCAGCCCCGAATTCTCCTCCGTTAGCAATCAGCCCCAGCATTTT.

The rearrangement links TRBV6-5 to TRBJ1-1; D not resolved. The CDR3 covers 11 residues. Trimming pared 6 bases from V and 7 bases from J, leaving 9 bases between. Germline assignment: CDR1 MNHEY and CDR2 SVGAGI. CDR3 DNA sequence: TGTGCCAGCAGGGAAATAGGTGAAGCTTTCTTT. The encoded protein is CASREIGEAFF.

The rearrangement uses TRBV5-1 and TRBJ2-2, with TRBD2 matching 13 bases. V lost 4 bases to trimming and J lost 1 base; unmatched junction nucleotides: 4. The germline V gene encodes CDR1 SGHRS and CDR2 YFSETQ. The CDR3 runs 17 residues. CDR3 residues: CASSQRLAGGNTGELFF. The CDR3 DNA reads TGCGCCAGCAGCCAACGACTAGCGGGAGGGAACACCGGGGAGCTGTTTTTT.

V and J are TRBV2 and TRBJ1-4; D gene uncertain. The CDR3 runs 14 residues. V gave up 10 bases and J gave up 0 bases, with 12 bases separating them. Germline values: CDR1 SNHLY, CDR2 FYNNEI. CDR3 DNA: TGTGCCAACAAACTCACTGCAACTAATGAAAAACTGTTTTTT. Translation: CANKLTATNEKLFF.

The rearrangement links TRBV6-9 to TRBJ2-5; D gene ambiguous. The CDR3 is 18 amino acids. CDR1 and CDR2 (germline): MNHGY, SVAAGI. Trimming left V 2 bases short and J 2 bases short, with 21 bases between. This chain's CDR3 is CASSYPQTRGISQETQYF. The DNA for the CDR3 is TGTGCCAGCAGTTATCCACAGACCCGAGGAATATCTCAAGAGACCCAGTACTTC.

V usage is TRBV18 and J usage is TRBJ2-3, with 7 bases aligning to TRBD1. Germline V gene sequence: CDR1 KGHSH, CDR2 LQKENI. This CDR3 is built from 17 residues. J lost 0 bases, V lost 1 base, and 7 bases had no gene match. As DNA, the CDR3 is TGTGCCAGCTCACCACAGGGGGCAGGCCTTAGCACAGATACGCAGTATTTT. It encodes CASSPQGAGLSTDTQYF.

V is TRBV6-1 and J is TRBJ1-1; D gene uncertain. The CDR3 is made up of 13 amino acids. Deletions cut 7 bases from V and 3 bases from J, with 12 bases between. Per the germline V gene, CDR1 is MNHNS and CDR2 is SASEGT. The CDR3 bases are TGTGCCAGCACTGGCCTCACGGACACTGAAGCTTTCTTT. Its translation: CASTGLTDTEAFF.

The gene calls are TRBV6-5 and TRBJ2-3; tentatively, D is TRBD1 (6 bases). V lost 4 bases, J lost 3 bases, and 14 bases lay in between. This CDR3 spans 15 amino acids. Germline values: CDR1 MNHEY, CDR2 SVGAGI. The CDR3 region has the DNA TGTGCCAGCAGTTCCAAGGACAGTCAGACAGATACGCAGTATTTT. Protein product: CASSSKDSQTDTQYF.

J is TRBJ1-1 and V is TRBV28; perhaps TRBD1 as D (6 bases). V was pared by 7 bases and J by 1 base, with 13 bases between. Germline CDR1 reads MDHEN; CDR2 reads SYDVKM. The CDR3 has 14 residues. The CDR3 loop is CASNPQDRNTEAFF. The CDR3 nucleotides read TGTGCCAGCAATCCCCAGGACAGGAACACTGAAGCTTTCTTT.

In this sample, this clone turned up once. This chain connects TRBV5-1 to TRBJ2-1; D might be TRBD1 (6 bases). CDR3 size: 15 residues. Germline CDR1 and CDR2: SGHRS and YFSETQ. V shed 4 bases and J shed 3 bases, with 14 bases lying between them. CDR3 in amino acids: CASSKGWGLYNEQFF. The CDR3 coding sequence is TGCGCCAGCAGCAAGGGGTGGGGGCTCTACAATGAGCAGTTCTTC.

The chain recombines TRBV27 with TRBJ2-1; possibly TRBD1 for D (6 bases). CDR3 length: 15 residues. The V gene lost 3 bases and the J gene lost 8 bases, with 17 bases spanning the gap. Germline CDR1 MNHEY, CDR2 SMNVEV (reference sequence). This CDR3 is CASSLQGFILDEQFF. The CDR3 DNA sequence: TGTGCCAGCAGTTTGCAGGGGTTTATATTGGATGAGCAGTTCTTC.

The rearrangement links TRBV30 to TRBJ2-1; D gene uncertain. The germline gives CDR1 GTSNPN, CDR2 SVGIG (reference sequence). V was shortened by 6 bases and J by 6 bases, with 0 bases between the two germline ends. The CDR3 consists of 8 residues. CDR3 loop: CACNEQFF. Here the CDR3 DNA reads TGTGCCTGCAATGAGCAGTTCTTC.

The genes are TRBV6-1 and TRBJ2-3; 11 bases align to TRBD2. Germline CDR1 and CDR2: MNHNS and SASEGT. The CDR3 runs to 16 residues. V lost 1 base, J lost 2 bases, and 2 bases stayed unmatched. The CDR3 spells CASSEVLAGATDTQYF. In DNA, the CDR3 is TGTGCCAGCAGTGAAGTACTAGCGGGGGCCACAGATACGCAGTATTTT.

The V and J genes are TRBV5-6 and TRBJ1-5; possibly TRBD1 for D (5 bases). The CDR3 contains 15 residues. The germline V gene has CDR1 SGHDT and CDR2 YYEEEE. Trimming took 2 bases from V and 11 from J, leaving 20 bases between them. The chain's CDR3 is CASSFAGRNAWAQHF. In DNA form, the CDR3 reads TGTGCCAGCAGCTTTGCGGGACGTAACGCATGGGCCCAGCATTTT.

CDR3 nucleotide sequence: TGCGCCAGCAGTGAGTCGGGGGGTACGTACGAGCAGTACTTC. This translates into CASSESGGTYEQYF. The chain joins TRBV10-2 to TRBJ2-7, with D possibly TRBD2 on 6 matching bases. Germline V gene lookup returns CDR1 WSHSY and CDR2 SAAADI. V shed 0 bases and J shed 4 bases, with 10 bases lying between them. The CDR3 is 14 amino acids.

The chain is built from TRBV5-1 and TRBJ2-4, with 8 bases that match TRBD1. The CDR3 is 14 amino acids. V trimming: 3 bases; J trimming: 4 bases; junction bases outside the gene matches: 3. Germline values: CDR1 SGHRS, CDR2 YFSETQ. The DNA for the CDR3 is TGCGCCAGCAGCTGGGGACAGGAAAAAAACATTCAGTACTTC. It specifies CASSWGQEKNIQYF.

The chain links TRBV9 to TRBJ2-1, with 8 bases fitting TRBD2. J was trimmed by 5 bases and V by 0 bases; bases with no gene match: 4. CDR1 is SGDLS and CDR2 is YYNGEE in the germline V gene. The CDR3 runs 15 residues. CDR3 in DNA: TGTGCCAGCAGCGTAGATAGCGGGGAAAACAATGAGCAGTTCTTC. It specifies CASSVDSGENNEQFF.

This rearrangement joins TRBV4-2 to TRBJ2-7, with a weak D call TRBD1 (5 bases). The germline V gene encodes CDR1 LGHNA and CDR2 YNFKEQ. The CDR3 consists of 15 residues. The V end was cut by 0 bases, the J end by 11 bases, with 20 bases between. The CDR3 protein is CASSQDQLVQGRKYF. The CDR3 region has the DNA TGTGCCAGCAGCCAAGATCAGCTCGTCCAGGGAAGGAAGTACTTC.

A single count supports this clone. The gene calls are TRBV6-4 and TRBJ2-1; TRBD2 is a possible D gene (7 bases). The CDR3 consists of 16 residues. Germline V gene lookup returns CDR1 MRHNA and CDR2 SNTAGT. With 0 bases removed from V and 1 base from J, the gap between germline ends came to 10 bases. This CDR3 is CASSDSRGGSYNEQFF. The CDR3 DNA reads as TGTGCCAGCAGTGACTCGAGGGGGGGGTCCTACAATGAGCAGTTCTTC.

The chain recombines TRBV11-2 with TRBJ1-1; 8 nucleotides agree with TRBD1. The junction had 4 bases not matched to a gene; V was cut back by 2 bases and J by 8 bases. The germline V gene has CDR1 SGHAT and CDR2 FQNNGV. The CDR3 sequence is 13 residues long. DNA of the CDR3: TGTGCCAGCAGCTTACAGGGGGCATTAGAAGCTTTCTTT. Its protein product is CASSLQGALEAFF.

The chain is built from TRBV9 and TRBJ2-2; no reliable D call. The length of the CDR3 is 15 residues. Trimming removed 4 bases at V and 4 bases at J, with 14 bases between. Looked up from germline, CDR1 is SGDLS and CDR2 is YYNGEE. The CDR3 coding sequence is TGTGCCAGCAGCCCCCGACGAGAGGTCACCGGGGAGCTGTTTTTT. It yields the protein CASSPRREVTGELFF.

J is TRBJ1-1 and V is TRBV7-9; D unclear. This CDR3 has 16 residues. V was clipped by 5 bases and J by 0 bases, with 16 bases between them. CDR1 and CDR2 (germline): SEHNR, FQNEAQ (reference sequence). The CDR3, as DNA: TGTGCCAGCAGCCCCAAGGGTCACGGGATGAACACTGAAGCTTTCTTT. Translated, it gives CASSPKGHGMNTEAFF.